A selection of T cell receptor beta chains follows, all from one sample in a study of T cell changes during pregnancy in multiple sclerosis. Produced via immunoSEQ multiplex PCR; TCRdb's table is partial and in-frame only. The sample lists some 94,000 clones; about 91% were seen once. Sequences were derived from peripheral blood, sampled in the first trimester of pregnancy. The receptor set was obtained from a female donor in good health, enrolled as a control in a pregnancy study. Both conserved end residues are part of each CDR3. The order of the fields is V gene, D gene, clone size, J gene, CDR3 protein, CDR3 DNA. The D gene is left open where the match is weak. Part of the rows lack a size; the others show once, few, many or a class for expanded clones.

V: TRBV7-8
D: TRBD2
size: once
J: TRBJ2-3
CDR3: CASSLGTSGERQYF
DNA: TGTGCCAGCAGCCTTGGGACTAGCGGGGAAAGGCAGTATTTT

V: TRBV2
D: .
size: .
J: TRBJ1-2
CDR3: CASTPQGPYGYTF
DNA: TGTGCCAGCACTCCGCAGGGCCCCTATGGCTACACCTTC

V: TRBV15
D: TRBD1
size: .
J: TRBJ2-4
CDR3: CATSRGRDRDKRDQYF
DNA: TGTGCCACCAGCAGAGGGAGGGACAGGGACAAAAGAGATCAGTACTTC

V: TRBV30
D: .
size: .
J: TRBJ1-1
CDR3: CAWSGGHTEAFF
DNA: TGTGCCTGGAGTGGGGGCCACACTGAAGCTTTCTTT

V: TRBV18
D: .
size: .
J: TRBJ1-5
CDR3: CASSTQGSNQPQHF
DNA: TGTGCCAGCTCAACTCAGGGGAGCAATCAGCCCCAGCATTTT

V: TRBV12-5
D: TRBD2
size: .
J: TRBJ2-1
CDR3: CASGLILAGDHNEQFF
DNA: TGTGCTAGTGGTTTGATCTTAGCGGGGGATCACAATGAGCAGTTCTTC

V: TRBV6-5
D: TRBD1
size: .
J: TRBJ1-4
CDR3: CASSRGTGGSEKLFF
DNA: TGTGCCAGCAGTCGGGGGACAGGGGGGAGTGAAAAACTGTTTTTT

V: TRBV18
D: .
size: .
J: TRBJ2-7
CDR3: CASSPSSYEQYF
DNA: TGTGCCAGCTCACCCAGCTCCTACGAGCAGTACTTC

V: TRBV7-6
D: .
size: .
J: TRBJ1-1
CDR3: CASSLFVGQAGEAFF
DNA: TGTGCCAGCAGCTTATTTGTAGGGCAGGCGGGGGAAGCTTTCTTT

V: TRBV25-1
D: .
size: .
J: TRBJ1-4
CDR3: CASSEGGVANEKLFF
DNA: TGTGCCAGCAGTGAAGGGGGGGTGGCTAATGAAAAACTGTTTTTT

V: TRBV25-1
D: TRBD2
size: .
J: TRBJ2-1
CDR3: CASSLAGGYNEQFF
DNA: TGTGCCAGCAGTTTAGCGGGGGGATACAATGAGCAGTTCTTC

V: TRBV5-4
D: .
size: .
J: TRBJ2-5
CDR3: CASRQGRGETQYF
DNA: TGTGCCAGCAGACAGGGCCGTGGAGAGACCCAGTACTTC

V: TRBV6-1
D: TRBD2
size: .
J: TRBJ2-1
CDR3: CASSEVRTSARNEQFF
DNA: TGTGCCAGCAGTGAGGTCCGGACTAGCGCGAGGAATGAGCAGTTCTTC

V: TRBV18
D: TRBD1
size: .
J: TRBJ2-4
CDR3: CASSPQPTGTGSMTVKNIQYF
DNA: TGTGCCAGCTCACCACAACCTACCGGGACAGGGTCGATGACGGTCAAAAACATTCAGTACTTC

V: TRBV5-6
D: TRBD1
size: once
J: TRBJ2-7
CDR3: CASSFIRDRPYLDEQYF
DNA: TGTGCCAGCAGCTTCATCCGGGACAGGCCTTACCTGGACGAGCAGTACTTC

V: TRBV5-4
D: TRBD2
size: .
J: TRBJ2-1
CDR3: CASSRGGSTYNEQFF
DNA: TGTGCCAGCAGCCGCGGGGGGTCGACCTACAATGAGCAGTTCTTC

V: TRBV4-1
D: TRBD1
size: .
J: TRBJ2-5
CDR3: CASSQGRGLGTQYF
DNA: TGCGCCAGCAGCCAAGGCAGGGGGCTGGGGACCCAGTACTTC

V: TRBV10-3
D: TRBD1
size: .
J: TRBJ2-5
CDR3: CAIRDRVGETQYF
DNA: TGTGCCATCCGGGACAGGGTAGGAGAGACCCAGTACTTC

V: TRBV19
D: .
size: few
J: TRBJ1-1
CDR3: CASSLLGGLNTEAFF
DNA: TGTGCCAGTAGTTTATTAGGCGGATTGAACACTGAAGCTTTCTTT

V: TRBV5-8
D: .
size: .
J: TRBJ2-7
CDR3: CASSRIGQPTYEQYF
DNA: TGTGCCAGCAGCAGGATAGGACAGCCAACCTACGAGCAGTACTTC

V: TRBV7-6
D: TRBD1
size: .
J: TRBJ1-1
CDR3: CASSPQGASTEAFF
DNA: TGTGCCAGCAGCCCGCAGGGGGCTAGCACTGAAGCTTTCTTT

V: TRBV4-3
D: .
size: .
J: TRBJ2-3
CDR3: CASSQEEADTQYF
DNA: TGCGCCAGCAGCCAAGAGGAGGCAGATACGCAGTATTTT

V: TRBV5-1
D: TRBD2
size: .
J: TRBJ2-3
CDR3: CASSWGGNPSTDTQYF
DNA: TGCGCCAGCAGCTGGGGAGGGAACCCTAGCACAGATACGCAGTATTTT

V: TRBV4-3
D: .
size: .
J: TRBJ1-4
CDR3: CASKGHDATNEKLFF
DNA: TGCGCCAGCAAGGGACACGATGCAACTAATGAAAAACTGTTTTTT

V: TRBV7-9
D: TRBD1
size: .
J: TRBJ1-1
CDR3: CASSLGTGPLEAFF
DNA: TGTGCCAGCAGCCTAGGGACAGGACCCCTGGAAGCTTTCTTT

V: TRBV18
D: .
size: .
J: TRBJ2-2
CDR3: CASSPLALDTGELFF
DNA: TGTGCCAGCTCACCCCTAGCGTTGGACACCGGGGAGCTGTTTTTT

V: TRBV7-8
D: .
size: .
J: TRBJ1-4
CDR3: CASSSRGGEDEKLFF
DNA: TGTGCCAGCAGCTCCAGAGGGGGTGAGGATGAAAAACTGTTTTTT

V: TRBV20-1
D: .
size: .
J: TRBJ2-3
CDR3: CSAVSRDTQYF
DNA: TGCAGTGCCGTGTCTCGGGATACGCAGTATTTT

V: TRBV6-5
D: .
size: .
J: TRBJ1-1
CDR3: CATQGITEAFF
DNA: TGTGCCACCCAGGGAATCACTGAAGCTTTCTTT

V: TRBV9
D: .
size: .
J: TRBJ2-5
CDR3: CASSVDPGGNEETQYF
DNA: TGTGCCAGCAGCGTAGATCCTGGGGGCAACGAGGAGACCCAGTACTTC

V: TRBV5-8
D: .
size: .
J: TRBJ1-3
CDR3: CASSLVGRESRHRGNTIYF
DNA: TGTGCCAGCAGCTTGGTGGGGAGGGAGTCCCGACACCGCGGGAACACCATATATTTT

V: TRBV18
D: .
size: .
J: TRBJ1-1
CDR3: CASSPYLGETEAFF
DNA: TGTGCCAGCTCACCGTACTTGGGAGAAACTGAAGCTTTCTTT

V: TRBV6-4
D: TRBD1
size: .
J: TRBJ1-2
CDR3: CASRGVTGMNYGYTF
DNA: TGTGCCAGCAGGGGGGTGACAGGGATGAACTATGGCTACACCTTC

V: TRBV5-5
D: .
size: .
J: TRBJ2-5
CDR3: CASSLVSETQYF
DNA: TGTGCCAGCAGCTTGGTATCCGAGACCCAGTACTTC

V: TRBV27
D: .
size: once
J: TRBJ1-1
CDR3: CASMSRVEAFF
DNA: TGTGCCAGCATGAGCCGGGTTGAAGCTTTCTTT

V: TRBV6-1
D: .
size: .
J: TRBJ1-1
CDR3: CASSDPNRVEAFF
DNA: TGTGCCAGCAGTGACCCAAACAGGGTTGAAGCTTTCTTT

V: TRBV5-1
D: TRBD2
size: .
J: TRBJ2-5
CDR3: CASSSGSSGETQYF
DNA: TGCGCCAGCAGCTCCGGGAGTAGCGGGGAGACCCAGTACTTC

V: TRBV7-2
D: .
size: once
J: TRBJ2-1
CDR3: CASSFKQGHEQFF
DNA: TGTGCCAGCAGCTTTAAACAGGGCCATGAGCAGTTCTTC

V: TRBV6-1
D: TRBD2
size: .
J: TRBJ2-5
CDR3: CASRGGIRQETQYF
DNA: TGTGCCAGCAGGGGAGGGATCCGCCAAGAGACCCAGTACTTC

V: TRBV5-1
D: TRBD1
size: .
J: TRBJ1-6
CDR3: CASSPDREKSPLHF
DNA: TGCGCCAGCAGCCCGGACAGGGAAAAATCACCCCTCCACTTT

V: TRBV29-1
D: .
size: .
J: TRBJ2-7
CDR3: CSVAGGGGSYEQYF
DNA: TGCAGCGTGGCTGGGGGAGGGGGCTCCTACGAGCAGTACTTC

V: TRBV9
D: .
size: .
J: TRBJ1-1
CDR3: CASSVAQMNTEAFF
DNA: TGTGCCAGCAGCGTAGCACAGATGAACACTGAAGCTTTCTTT

V: TRBV25-1
D: .
size: .
J: TRBJ1-5
CDR3: CASSDRAGVQPQHF
DNA: TGTGCCAGCAGTGATCGTGCAGGGGTTCAGCCCCAGCATTTT

V: TRBV18
D: .
size: .
J: TRBJ2-2
CDR3: CASSPGALTTGELFF
DNA: TGTGCCAGCTCACCAGGGGCGTTAACGACCGGGGAGCTGTTTTTT

V: TRBV4-2
D: TRBD1
size: .
J: TRBJ2-7
CDR3: CASSRPTGASSYEQYF
DNA: TGTGCCAGCAGCCGCCCCACAGGGGCCAGCTCCTACGAGCAGTACTTC

V: TRBV2
D: TRBD1
size: .
J: TRBJ1-3
CDR3: CASSEARTGRGTIYF
DNA: TGTGCCAGCAGTGAAGCTAGGACAGGTCGGGGCACCATATATTTT

V: TRBV11-1
D: TRBD1
size: once
J: TRBJ1-2
CDR3: CASSSRTGDGYTF
DNA: TGTGCCAGCAGCTCCCGGACAGGGGATGGCTACACCTTC

V: TRBV28
D: .
size: .
J: TRBJ2-3
CDR3: CASSRTDTQYF
DNA: TGTGCCAGCAGCAGGACAGATACGCAGTATTTT

V: TRBV4-3
D: TRBD2
size: .
J: TRBJ2-1
CDR3: CASSQDSTGGSYNEQFF
DNA: TGCGCCAGCAGCCAAGATTCTACGGGGGGTTCCTACAATGAGCAGTTCTTC

V: TRBV4-3
D: .
size: .
J: TRBJ1-4
CDR3: CASSQDPDPNEKLFF
DNA: TGCGCCAGCAGCCAAGATCCAGATCCTAATGAAAAACTGTTTTTT

V: TRBV4-3
D: .
size: .
J: TRBJ2-6
CDR3: CASSHTGSGANVLTF
DNA: TGCGCCAGCAGCCATACAGGCTCTGGGGCCAACGTCCTGACTTTC

V: TRBV7-8
D: TRBD1
size: .
J: TRBJ1-2
CDR3: CASSSNRDRLSLYGYTF
DNA: TGTGCCAGCAGCTCTAACCGGGACAGGCTTTCCCTCTATGGCTACACCTTC

V: TRBV12-5
D: .
size: .
J: TRBJ2-7
CDR3: CASGYQGGAYEQYF
DNA: TGTGCTAGTGGTTATCAGGGAGGAGCCTACGAGCAGTACTTC

V: TRBV18
D: .
size: .
J: TRBJ2-6
CDR3: CASSPQVDASVLTF
DNA: TGTGCCAGCTCACCCCAGGTCGATGCCAGCGTCCTGACTTTC

V: TRBV28
D: .
size: .
J: TRBJ2-7
CDR3: CASLDSRTYEQYF
DNA: TGTGCCAGCTTGGACTCCAGAACCTACGAGCAGTACTTC

V: TRBV7-3
D: .
size: .
J: TRBJ2-2
CDR3: CASSPLQTGELFF
DNA: TGTGCCAGCAGCCCCCTTCAGACCGGGGAGCTGTTTTTT

V: TRBV28
D: TRBD1
size: once
J: TRBJ1-4
CDR3: CASRGRDSLNEKLFF
DNA: TGTGCCAGCAGGGGGCGGGACAGCTTAAATGAAAAACTGTTTTTT

V: TRBV5-4
D: .
size: .
J: TRBJ2-5
CDR3: CASSLDSQREETQYF
DNA: TGTGCCAGCAGCCTAGATAGCCAGAGGGAAGAGACCCAGTACTTC